This entry features one T cell receptor (beta chain) sequence. This receptor's antigen is unknown. Base quality data are lacking; no much larger clone is found one base away. Each collaborating institution followed its own protocols to collect whole blood in K2EDTA tubes. For TCRbeta analysis, collaborators shipped samples in one of three forms: frozen whole blood, isolated PBMCs, or DNA extracted from either of those sample types. This entry is derived from a study of blood T cell repertoires in COVID-19 (dated by TCRdb to 2018 to 2021). A note on the overall study: Collaborator samples came from the United States, Italy and Spain and covered acute and convalescent phases of COVID-19. The material from the prospective study consisted of cDNA or gDNA derived from T cells, B-cell-depleted T cells, or PBMCs. The dataset comprised deeply sampled blood TCRbeta repertoires from subjects exposed to, actively infected with, or recovered from COVID-19. The repertoires were released in a freely available public database intended as a resource for research on the immune response to SARS-CoV-2. The samples were drawn from the first 160 participants of the ongoing ImmuneRACE study and from roughly 1,300 subjects provided by 6 global collaborators. Nearly every sample came with metadata listing a de-identified subject ID, COVID-19 status, age in years and sex. HLA class I and class II types, where available, came from metadata supplied by the sample provider rather than from assay-based typing.

TCRbeta CDR3 regions were amplified from genomic DNA by means of the immunoSEQ Assay, a bias-controlled multiplex PCR. Under the source paper's analysis protocol: The number of nucleated cells in each sample was estimated by amplification of reference gene primers within the assay. Sequence reads were collapsed and filtered to measure the absolute abundance of every unique TCRbeta CDR3 rearrangement. For each sample, productive Simpson clonality was calculated as the square root of Simpson's diversity index across productive rearrangements. The table was pulled from immuneACCESS by TCRdb, which kept in-frame rearrangements only. Such tables lose some clones; where checked, under half of the loss comes from unresolved V genes, and the rest has no known cause. The D gene and trimming were derived from the DNA, and the V and J assignments and clone size from that table. Across this sample there are roughly 50,000 clones, with 83% seen only once. The ten largest clones capture around 12% of the sample.

On the study overall, not on this receptor specifically: Clinical and demographic metadata were provided uncurated, with the amount varying by source and participant.

Trimming leaves V shorter by 3 bases and J shorter by 5 bases, with the junction holding 15 bases beyond the gene matches. Based on the germline V gene (reference sequence), the CDR1 and CDR2 sequences are SEHNR and FQNEAQ. There are 17 amino acids in the CDR3, from cysteine to phenylalanine inclusive. CDR3 DNA is the only sequence kept; it has 51 bases, read in frame from the first base. The sequenced material came from peripheral blood. This clonotype was sampled from a human donor in a cohort sampled during active COVID-19. Recombination joined TRBV7-9 with TRBJ1-1, with 7 junctional bases fitting TRBD1. The CDR3 corresponds to CASSFRGPGGLRTEAFF. The sequence in DNA is TGTGCCAGCAGCTTTAGGGGGCCGGGAGGGCTCAGGACTGAAGCTTTCTTT.